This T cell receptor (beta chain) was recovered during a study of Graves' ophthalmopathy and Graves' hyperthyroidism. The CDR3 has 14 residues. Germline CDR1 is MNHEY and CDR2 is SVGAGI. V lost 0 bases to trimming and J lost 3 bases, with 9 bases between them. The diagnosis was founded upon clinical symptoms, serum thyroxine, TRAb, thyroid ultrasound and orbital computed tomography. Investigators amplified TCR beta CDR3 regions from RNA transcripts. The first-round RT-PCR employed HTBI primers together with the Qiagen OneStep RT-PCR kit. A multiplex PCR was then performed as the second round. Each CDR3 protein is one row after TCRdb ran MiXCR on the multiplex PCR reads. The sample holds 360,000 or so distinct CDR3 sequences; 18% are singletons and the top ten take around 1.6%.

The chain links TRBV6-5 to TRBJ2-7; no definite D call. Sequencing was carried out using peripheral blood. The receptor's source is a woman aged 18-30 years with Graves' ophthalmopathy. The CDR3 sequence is CASSYSDSRYEQYF. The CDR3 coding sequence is TGTGCCAGCAGTTACTCCGACTCGCGCTACGAGCAGTACTTC.